A selection of T cell receptor beta chains follows, all from one sample in a study of brain metastases from non-small cell lung cancer. Clones were sequenced by immunoSEQ multiplex PCR, and TCRdb holds only the in-frame ones, with some missing. Of roughly 14,000 clones detected, over 80% appear once; the ten largest clones hold 6% to 9%. Sequencing used primary lung tumor tissue. Receptors originate from a donor older than 35 with non-small cell lung cancer. Both conserved end residues are part of each CDR3. A D gene is named only where the DNA matches it firmly. Some rows mark clone size as missing; the rest say once, few, many or name a class of expanded clone.

TRBD1	NA	TRBV9	TRBJ1-1	CASSGGGVPQGASTEAFF	TGTGCCAGCAGCGGAGGAGGGGTCCCACAGGGGGCCTCGACTGAAGCTTTCTTT
NA	NA	TRBV2	TRBJ1-1	CASSGQTNTEAFF	TGTGCCAGCAGTGGACAGACGAACACTGAAGCTTTTTTT
TRBD1	NA	TRBV5-8	TRBJ1-2	CASSLRGLGYTF	TGTGCCAGCAGCTTAAGGGGGCTTGGCTACACCTTC
NA	NA	TRBV6-2/TRBV6-3	TRBJ1-2	CASSYGGAKGGYTF	TGTGCCAGCAGTTACGGTGGGGCGAAGGGCGGCTACACCTTC
NA	NA	TRBV11-2	TRBJ2-3	CASSPNQAGPRTDTQYF	TGTGCCAGCAGCCCCAATCAGGCGGGACCGAGAACAGATACGCAGTATTTT
TRBD1	NA	TRBV5-4	TRBJ1-4	CASRPRGLAAVGTNEKLFF	TGTGCCAGCAGACCTAGGGGGCTGGCCGCCGTAGGAACTAATGAAAAACTGTTTTTT
NA	NA	TRBV7-3	TRBJ2-3	CASSLRQGTDTQYF	TGTGCCAGCAGCTTAAGGCAGGGCACAGATACGCAGTATTTT
NA	NA	TRBV6-5	TRBJ2-3	CASSYYSSSTDTQYF	TGTGCCAGCAGTTACTACTCATCAAGCACAGATACGCAGTATTTT
NA	NA	TRBV7-8	TRBJ2-1	CASSSSGAGYNEQFF	TGTGCCAGCAGCTCTTCAGGGGCGGGCTACAATGAGCAGTTCTTC
NA	NA	TRBV7-9	TRBJ2-7	CASNLAGTEAYEQYF	TGTGCCAGCAACTTAGCAGGGACGGAAGCCTACGAGCAGTACTTC
NA	NA	TRBV4-1	TRBJ1-3	CASSRPQENTIYF	TGCGCCAGCAGCCGCCCACAAGAAAACACCATATATTTT
NA	NA	TRBV18	TRBJ1-4	CASSTRTDNEKLFF	TGTGCCAGCTCAACGCGGACTGATAATGAAAAACTGTTTTTT
NA	NA	TRBV18	TRBJ2-3	CASSPRRDPTDTQYF	TGTGCCAGCTCACCTCGCCGGGACCCCACAGATACGCAGTATTTT
NA	NA	TRBV7-9	TRBJ1-1	CASSSHRDNGEAFF	TGTGCCAGCAGTTCCCACAGGGATAACGGTGAAGCTTTCTTT
NA	NA	TRBV6-5	TRBJ1-5	CASSPRQGGPQHF	TGTGCCAGCAGTCCCCGGCAGGGAGGGCCCCAGCATTTT
NA	NA	TRBV6-1	TRBJ2-7	CASSEGIGHSYEQYF	TGTGCCAGCAGTGAAGGGATAGGTCATTCCTACGAGCAGTACTTC
NA	NA	TRBV5-6	TRBJ2-1	CASSLDSEQFF	TGTGCCAGCAGCTTGGACAGCGAGCAGTTCTTC
NA	NA	TRBV19	TRBJ1-1	CASSPGGGTEAFF	TGTGCCAGTAGCCCTGGGGGAGGCACTGAAGCTTTCTTT
TRBD1	NA	TRBV30	TRBJ1-5	CAWSGLGQYNQPQHF	TGTGCCTGGAGCGGCCTGGGACAGTACAATCAGCCCCAGCATTTT
TRBD1	NA	TRBV19	TRBJ2-7	CASTKSGTGSYEQYF	TGTGCCAGTACCAAGTCCGGGACAGGGTCCTACGAGCAGTACTTC
NA	NA	TRBV10-3	TRBJ1-1	CAISELRGTFTEAFF	TGTGCCATCAGTGAGTTACGGGGAACGTTCACTGAAGCTTTCTTT
NA	NA	TRBV19	TRBJ1-1	CASTSPQGTEAFF	TGTGCCAGTACCTCCCCCCAGGGAACTGAAGCTTTCTTT
NA	NA	TRBV5-1	TRBJ2-7	CASSLGRDFGYEQYF	TGCGCCAGCAGCTTGGGTCGGGATTTCGGGTACGAGCAGTACTTC
NA	once	TRBV3-1/TRBV3-2	TRBJ2-7	CASSQSYEQYF	TGTGCCAGCAGCCAATCCTACGAGCAGTACTTC
NA	NA	TRBV18	TRBJ2-5	CASSPHTAQYF	TGTGCCAGCTCACCACATACGGCCCAGTACTTC
NA	NA	TRBV5-6	TRBJ1-5	CASSRLDQPQHF	TGTGCCAGCAGCCGCCTCGATCAGCCCCAGCATTTT
TRBD1	NA	TRBV18	TRBJ2-2	CASSQTNSGTGSAGELFF	TGTGCCAGCTCCCAGACCAATTCCGGGACAGGGAGCGCCGGGGAGCTGTTTTTT
NA	medium-sized	TRBV20-1	TRBJ1-2	CSAGGKWGYTF	TGCAGTGCTGGGGGGAAGTGGGGCTACACCTTC
TRBD2	NA	TRBV19	TRBJ2-2	CASTIGGGGAPGELFF	TGTGCCAGTACCATAGGTGGCGGGGGGGCCCCCGGGGAGCTGTTTTTT
TRBD1	NA	TRBV6-5	TRBJ1-2	CASSFMTGRYGYTF	TGTGCCAGCAGTTTCATGACAGGGCGCTATGGCTACACCTTC
TRBD1	NA	TRBV30	TRBJ1-3	CAWSVKWDRGFGNTIYF	TGTGCCTGGAGTGTTAAGTGGGACAGGGGGTTTGGAAACACCATATATTTT
NA	once	TRBV18	TRBJ1-5	CASSPRGDGNQPQHF	TGTGCCAGCTCACCAAGGGGTGACGGCAATCAGCCCCAGCATTTT
TRBD2	NA	TRBV24-1	TRBJ2-3	CATRAGGPTDTQYF	TGTGCCACCAGAGCGGGGGGGCCAACAGATACGCAGTATTTT
NA	NA	TRBV3-1/TRBV3-2	TRBJ2-3	CASSQEIKRDGTDTQYF	TGTGCCAGCAGCCAAGAGATAAAAAGGGACGGCACAGATACGCAGTATTTT
NA	NA	TRBV29-1	TRBJ2-1	CSVDQGGSYNEQFF	TGCAGCGTTGATCAGGGGGGGAGTTACAATGAGCAGTTCTTC
NA	NA	TRBV5-1	TRBJ1-1	CASSPRGRTNTEAFF	TGCGCCAGCAGCCCCCGAGGGCGGACGAACACTGAAGCTTTCTTT